Below, one TCR beta chain is given with its context. PCR was performed using 60 Vbeta and 13 Jbeta primers. The data were produced by immunoSEQ multiplex PCR, yet TCRdb's version contains in-frame clones alone and is incomplete. The top ten clones hold 5.4% of a sample with some 250,000 clones, roughly 82% of them seen once. These data originate in a study of cytomegalovirus exposure and HLA in healthy donors. Background on the study: Unique TCR beta sequences numbering about 100 million came from 150 million to 200 million T cells in an earlier analysis.

The V gene lost 0 bases and the J gene lost 9 bases, with 14 bases spanning the gap. The CDR3 consists of 14 residues. Germline CDR1 is ENHRY and CDR2 is SYGVKD. Material for sequencing was PBMCs. This TCR derives from a woman in her thirties or forties in good health and CMV-seropositive. The chain joins TRBV10-3 to TRBJ1-1, with D maybe TRBD1 (5 bases). The CDR3 loop reads CAISESDGGMKAFF. DNA of the CDR3: TGTGCCATCAGTGAGTCAGATGGGGGGATGAAAGCTTTCTTT.